The rows below give T cell receptor beta chains drawn from one sample of a study of T cells in Graves' hyperthyroidism and ophthalmopathy. One entry per CDR3 protein, called by TCRdb with MiXCR from the multiplex PCR reads. The repertoire consists of under 300,000 distinct CDR3 sequences, with about an eighth occurring once and the leading ten covering 7.5% to 8%. Sequencing was performed on blood. These receptors came from a woman in her 30s with Graves' hyperthyroidism that later progressed to Graves' ophthalmopathy. CDR3s leave out the opening cysteine and the closing phenylalanine or tryptophan.

CDR3aa	v_gene	j_gene
ASSIFSASGHNEQF	TRBV19	TRBJ2-1
ASSLGGSDTQY	TRBV12-3/TRBV12-4	TRBJ2-3
ASSFGTSESSDTQY	TRBV7-3	TRBJ2-3
ASSFDRDLGGNEQF	TRBV7-8	TRBJ2-1
ASSYNAGKRYT	TRBV6-1	TRBJ1-2
ASSQDRGGVSLDEQF	TRBV14	TRBJ2-1
ASSPPEFYGYT	TRBV3-1	TRBJ1-2
ASSMRRPGGQY	TRBV19	TRBJ2-5
AISDEQRANYGYT	TRBV10-3	TRBJ1-2
SASGGRFLDEQF	TRBV20-1	TRBJ2-1
SARDTETVAGIRGGYT	TRBV20-1	TRBJ1-2
ASSPGQAKNTEAF	TRBV3-1	TRBJ1-1
ASSLVNGRNAGKLF	TRBV11-2	TRBJ1-4
ASSSTASGRTDTQY	TRBV2	TRBJ2-3
ASSPDREATQY	TRBV5-6	TRBJ2-3
ASKSSGKDHEQF	TRBV6-1	TRBJ2-1
ASTSRGQENTEAF	TRBV5-1	TRBJ1-1
ASSAGGYYNEQF	TRBV5-6	TRBJ2-1
SAETSGRGQETQY	TRBV20-1	TRBJ2-5
ASSQGPGVVANEQF	TRBV4-1	TRBJ2-1
ASSPPGFNSPLH	TRBV11-2	TRBJ1-6
TGTGTVNSPLH	TRBV6-2/TRBV6-3	TRBJ1-6
ATSWTGGPYNEQF	TRBV15	TRBJ2-1
ASSQEGNVGGSSYEQF	TRBV4-3	TRBJ2-1
SASPIGGTGRYEQY	TRBV20-1	TRBJ2-7
ATGQGGNQPQH	TRBV19	TRBJ1-5
ASRRGLGADTQY	TRBV6-1	TRBJ2-3
ASSQGGASGSRF	TRBV3-1	TRBJ2-1
ASSIGYTEAF	TRBV19	TRBJ1-1
ASSYGWQNNSPLH	TRBV6-5	TRBJ1-6
ASSSELAGGRDEQF	TRBV27	TRBJ2-1
ASRESGRGGNTQY	TRBV2	TRBJ2-3
ASSVGVGGYGYT	TRBV9	TRBJ1-2
ASSQVAGYLDTQY	TRBV3-1	TRBJ2-3
AMAAGDHNEQF	TRBV10-3	TRBJ2-1
ASSQAGTSGEQY	TRBV4-3	TRBJ2-7